These 21 T cell receptor beta chains were sequenced from one sample in a study of blood T cell repertoires in COVID-19. The data were produced by immunoSEQ multiplex PCR, yet TCRdb's version contains in-frame clones alone and is incomplete. The data contain some 39,000 clones, 80% to 90% of them singletons. Sequencing input: peripheral blood. These TCRs come from a man aged 35-49 years with active COVID-19.

This clone occurred once. CDR3 residues: CAWSNLESSYNEQFF. The CDR3 DNA follows: TGTGCCTGGAGTAACCTGGAGTCCTCCTACAATGAGCAGTTCTTC. The chain links TRBV30 to TRBJ2-1; no definite D call. Germline CDR1 and CDR2: GTSNPN and SVGIG (reference sequence). Trimming cost V 2 bases and J 0 bases, with 11 bases left between them. The CDR3 extends over 15 amino acids.

V is TRBV29-1 and J is TRBJ2-7, with 7 nucleotides matching TRBD2. CDR1 and CDR2 (germline): SQVTM, ANQGSEA. Unmatched junction bases numbered 19, after V lost 7 bases and J lost 4 bases. The CDR3 runs 16 residues. CDR3 coding DNA: TGCAGCGCCGAGGGCGGGGGTAGGGCGGGTGGTTACGAGCAGTACTTC. Its protein is CSAEGGGRAGGYEQYF.

CDR3 protein: CWREPLQLCSYNSPLHF. Here the CDR3 DNA reads TGTTGGAGGGAACCTCTGCAGCTGTGCTCCTATAATTCACCCCTCCACTTT. The chain recombines TRBV5-5 with TRBJ1-6, with no clear D. Germline CDR1 and CDR2: SGHKS and YYEKEE (reference sequence). The CDR3 has 17 residues.

The V gene is TRBV10-1, the J gene TRBJ2-1; 13 nucleotides align to TRBD2. The CDR3 spans 17 residues. The V gene's germline CDR1 is WNHNN and CDR2 SYGVQD (reference sequence). After removal of 7 bases from V and 0 bases from J, the junction contained 6 bases not matched to a gene. The DNA of the CDR3 is TGCGCCAGCACCTTACTAGCGGGAGGGAGCTCCTACAATGAGCAGTTCTTC. It specifies CASTLLAGGSSYNEQFF.

The CDR3 sequence is CASSIPQGGGQPQHF. CDR3 sequence (DNA): TGTGCCAGTAGTATTCCTCAGGGCGGCGGTCAGCCCCAGCATTTT. The chain is built from TRBV19 and TRBJ1-5; a weak D match, TRBD1 (5 bases). The CDR3 runs to 15 residues. Germline CDR1 reads LNHDA; CDR2 reads SQIVND (reference sequence). V was clipped by 3 bases and J by 6 bases, with 15 bases between them.

The genes are TRBV3-1 (or the pseudogene TRBV3-2) and TRBJ1-5; maybe TRBD1 (5 bases). Deletions cut 4 bases from V and 1 base from J, with 8 bases between. Germline V gene data show CDR1 as LGHDT and CDR2 as YNNKEL (reference sequence). This CDR3 comprises 14 residues. The CDR3 sequence: CASSRGHSNQPQHF. CDR3 nucleotide sequence: TGTGCCAGCAGCCGAGGACACAGCAATCAGCCCCAGCATTTT.

The chain couples TRBV6-6 to TRBJ2-1; D ambiguous. CDR3 length: 14 residues. In germline, CDR1 is MNHNY, CDR2 SVGAGI (reference sequence). Trimming cost V 0 bases and J 4 bases, with 7 bases left between them. CDR3 in DNA: TGTGCCAGCAGTTACTCCATTGTGTACAATGAGCAGTTCTTC. Translation: CASSYSIVYNEQFF.

This chain joins TRBV7-8 and TRBJ1-1; D is perhaps TRBD1 (5 bases). The germline gives CDR1 SGHVS, CDR2 FQNEAQ. The CDR3 covers 15 residues. Trimming shortened V by 7 bases and J by 8 bases, and 23 bases separated the two germline ends. The CDR3 region is CASTHRREQALEAFF. The CDR3 DNA is TGTGCCAGCACCCACAGGCGGGAACAGGCCTTAGAAGCTTTCTTT.

This chain joins TRBV6-1 and TRBJ1-3; maybe TRBD1 (5 bases). Germline V gene lookup returns CDR1 MNHNS and CDR2 SASEGT. The CDR3 is made up of 18 amino acids. Trimming shortened V by 6 bases and J by 0 bases, and 21 bases separated the two germline ends. The chain's CDR3 is CASRERWGVGTSGNTIYF. The CDR3 coding sequence is TGTGCCAGCAGGGAACGCTGGGGGGTTGGGACCTCTGGAAACACCATATATTTT.

The chain uses TRBV7-9 and TRBJ1-3; weak D call: TRBD1 (5 bases). V was clipped by 4 bases and J by 1 base, with 11 bases between them. Per germline, CDR1 SEHNR and CDR2 FQNEAQ (reference sequence). The CDR3 is made up of 15 amino acids. The CDR3 loop reads CASSWGQGSGNTIYF. CDR3 bases: TGTGCCAGCAGCTGGGGTCAGGGTTCTGGAAACACCATATATTTT.

The V and J genes are TRBV3-1 (or the pseudogene TRBV3-2) and TRBJ2-4; 7 bases are shared with TRBD2. This CDR3 comprises 20 residues. Germline CDR1 is LGHDT and CDR2 is YNNKEL (reference sequence). The V gene end was trimmed by 0 bases and the J gene end by 0 bases; junction bases not matched to a gene: 14. CDR3 region: CASSQDPLGRGLIAKNIQYF. In nucleotides, the CDR3 is TGTGCCAGCAGCCAAGATCCCCTGGGGAGGGGCTTAATAGCCAAAAACATTCAGTACTTC.

This clone was seen only a few times. This chain links TRBV18 with TRBJ2-1; a possible D gene is TRBD1 (7 bases). The CDR3 has 13 residues. The germline CDR1 and CDR2 sequences are KGHSH and LQKENI. The ends were cut back, 4 bases at V and 7 bases at J, with 11 bases in the middle. CDR3 bases: TGTGCCAGCTCACTAGCAGGGGGGAATGAGCAGTTCTTC. Translating it yields CASSLAGGNEQFF.

The rearrangement links TRBV5-4 to TRBJ2-4; D possibly corresponds to TRBD2 (6 bases). The germline V and J ends were trimmed by 4 bases and 8 bases, with 16 bases remaining between them. CDR1 SGHNT and CDR2 YYREEE come from the germline V gene (reference sequence). This CDR3 has 14 residues. CDR3 DNA sequence: TGTGCCAGCAGCCCCAGCGGGTTGAGGGACATTCAGTACTTC. This gives the protein CASSPSGLRDIQYF.

This chain links TRBV7-8 with TRBJ1-1; D is ambiguous. Germline V gene data show CDR1 as SGHVS and CDR2 as FQNEAQ. Trimming shortened V by 5 bases and J by 3 bases, and 10 bases separated the two germline ends. The CDR3 runs 13 residues. The CDR3 sequence: CASSRGGYTEAFF. CDR3 DNA: TGTGCCAGCAGCCGTGGAGGGTACACTGAAGCTTTCTTT.

The V call is TRBV18, the J call TRBJ2-5, with 9 bases aligning to TRBD2. This CDR3 is built from 15 residues. The V gene's germline CDR1 is KGHSH and CDR2 LQKENI. J was trimmed by 3 bases and V by 0 bases; bases with no gene match: 2. CDR3 coding DNA: TGTGCCAGCTCACCACCGGGACTAGCCAAAGAGACCCAGTACTTC. It is translated as CASSPPGLAKETQYF.

The CDR3 region is CASSTRSTLHF. CDR3 in DNA: TGTGCCAGCAGCACCCGGTCCACCCTCCACTTT. The rearrangement links TRBV14 to TRBJ1-6; no firm D call. The CDR3 spans 11 residues. V dropped 5 bases and J dropped 14 bases, with 10 bases sitting between them. CDR1 SGHDN and CDR2 FVKESK come from the germline V gene.

The gene calls are TRBV5-1 and TRBJ2-6; a possible D gene is TRBD1 (6 bases). The CDR3 length is 16 residues. Trimming stripped 0 bases from V and 4 bases from J, with 11 bases between. The germline V gene has CDR1 SGHRS and CDR2 YFSETQ. This CDR3 is CASSLVQGTGANVLTF. The CDR3 DNA reads as TGCGCCAGCAGCTTGGTACAGGGTACCGGGGCCAACGTCCTGACTTTC.

The rearrangement joins TRBV28 to TRBJ2-7; 7 positions match TRBD1. Trimming took 5 bases from V and 8 from J; bases not matched to a gene: 12. CDR1 and CDR2 (germline): MDHEN, SYDVKM. There are 14 residues in the CDR3. CDR3 protein: CASSIGTVLFKQYF. The CDR3 coding sequence is TGTGCCAGCAGTATCGGGACAGTTCTTTTTAAGCAGTACTTC.

The genes are TRBV9 and TRBJ1-6, with D possibly being TRBD1 (6 bases). Germline CDR1 reads SGDLS; CDR2 reads YYNGEE. The CDR3 is made up of 15 amino acids. V lost 1 base and J lost 5, with 10 bases in between. The CDR3 DNA sequence: TGTGCCAGCAGCGTAACAGGGTCGGATAATTCACCCCTCCACTTT. Its protein is CASSVTGSDNSPLHF.

The V gene is TRBV5-1, the J gene TRBJ2-5; 8 bases agree with TRBD2. This CDR3 has 15 residues. The germline V gene has CDR1 SGHRS and CDR2 YFSETQ. The ends lost 0 bases at V and 4 bases at J; junction bases unmatched: 5. The CDR3 nucleotides are TGCGCCAGCAGCTTGGGATCCGGGGGGGCAGAGACCCAGTACTTC. As protein: CASSLGSGGAETQYF.

This clone was observed once. This rearrangement joins TRBV10-3 to TRBJ2-5, with D perhaps TRBD1 (6 bases). CDR1 and CDR2 (germline): ENHRY, SYGVKD. V was cut by 5 bases and J by 4 bases, with 11 bases left in between. CDR3 length equals 13 residues. The CDR3 DNA is TGTGCCATCAGTTCTTTGGACAGAGAGACCCAGTACTTC. This gives the protein CAISSLDRETQYF.